This TCR beta chain was identified during a study of T cell responses to AZD1222 COVID-19 vaccine. Notes on the study in general: A rise in Spike-specific TCR breadth and depth followed two AZD1222 doses. Reports indicate that nearly half of spike-specific TCRs are directed at unmutated variant regions. Repertoires were collected only later (after the peak T cell response had occurred). In a largely white British group with more females than males, clonal diversity was possibly underestimated.

Assay: immunoSEQ multiplex PCR; the TCRdb copy retains only in-frame clones and omits some. The sample lists about 96,000 clones, about 89% occurring once. The CDR3 covers 14 residues. The germline V gene has CDR1 MNHNS and CDR2 SASEGT. Deletions cut 2 bases from V and 7 bases from J, with 12 bases between. Concerning this clone: Its antigen is still unknown.

The TCR comes from an adult in good health. The chain has TRBV6-1 and TRBJ1-5, with D possibly being TRBD1 (5 bases). Source: peripheral blood, taken on day 0 of AZD1222 vaccination. CDR3 sequence: CASSERVGGQPQHF. The CDR3 DNA reads as TGTGCCAGCAGTGAAAGGGTCGGGGGGCAGCCCCAGCATTTT.